Detailed here is one T cell receptor (beta chain). This receptor's antigen is unknown. The input lacks base qualities; no much larger clone sits a single base away. Per the germline V gene, MGHRA is the CDR1 and YSYEKL is the CDR2. V loses 4 bases, J loses 4 bases, and the germline ends lie 14 bases apart. The CDR3 spans 15 residues, from the cysteine through the phenylalanine. Only the CDR3 DNA stays, 45 bases, in frame from base 1. For sequencing, an Illumina NovaSeq 6000 was employed. Using 5'RACE with constant-segment primers, TCRalpha and TCRbeta cDNA libraries were constructed, with sample barcodes and unique molecular identifiers added in the process. Trizol reagent was used to extract RNA from every sample. Library amplification was performed in two PCR steps, and a second sample barcode and Illumina TruSeq adapters were introduced in the second step. Sequencing of libraries was performed on an Illumina NovaSeq with 2 x 150 bp paired-end reads. Processing in the source paper ran as follows. The reads were demultiplexed and collapsed into UMI-guided consensus sequences using migec v1.2.7. Using mixcr v2.1.11, UMI consensuses were aligned to TRA and TRB V and J templates and then assembled into clonotypes. A clonotype was counted as expanded or contracted only when both edgeR and NoisET called the clonotype significant, with the noise models trained on biological replicates. edgeR calls used a false discovery rate-adjusted p below 0.01 and a log2 fold-change threshold of 1. As an exploratory analysis of dynamics, max-normalized trajectories of the 1000 most abundant clonotypes were examined by PCA with hierarchical clustering. Separately sequenced CD4+ and CD8+ repertoires were used to assign the CD4 or CD8 phenotype of responding clones. TCRdb trimmed the raw reads at Q25, called clones with MiXCR and kept productive beta chains. When rows share a CDR3 protein, they turn into one entry using the most common DNA and genes. In this record, the V and J calls reflect TCRdb's handling and not the investigators' own analysis. The sample table holds under 450,000 distinct CDR3 sequences, of which about 22% were seen once. The leading ten clones occupy 13% of the sample.

The data were obtained in a study of T-cell memory formation after mild COVID-19 listed by TCRdb under 2021. For context, the study as a whole: TCR sequence clusters from the two donors were found to be largely donor specific. In a couple of donors, T-cell clones that expanded and contracted after mild COVID-19 were followed by sequencing TCRalpha and TCRbeta repertoires longitudinally. Two young, previously healthy adult volunteers, one female and one male, were included in the cohort.

PBMCs were isolated by Ficoll-Paque density gradient centrifugation. The full study reports these points: The second-wave clones that peaked on day 37 were not confirmed to be SARS-CoV-2 specific. Some responding clones were detected in pre-infection memory, which suggested that pre-existing cross-reactive memory T cells had joined the SARS-CoV-2 response. The study included only a couple of mild cases, and larger cohorts that include severe cases with pre-infection samples were judged to be necessary. Contracting CD4+ clones were found mainly in CM and EM memory subsets, while CD8+ clones were enriched in EMRA. Clones that contracted from day 15 to 85 showed balanced CD4/CD8 phenotypes, whereas a second wave of clones that expanded from day 15 to 37 leaned towards CD4+.

Sample: PBMCs or a T cell subset sorted from them (not recorded which). The receptor's source is an adult woman who had mild COVID-19 (a few samples of this study predate the infection). The sample titles of this study are shuffled in the database, so cell type and time point are left out; the donor was told from shared clones. The sequence links TRBV4-1 to TRBJ2-1; TRBD2 is a possible D gene, resting on 6 matching bases. The bases are TGCGCCAGCAGCCCGGGGGTTCGGACGTACAATGAGCAGTTCTTC. It is translated as CASSPGVRTYNEQFF.